This T cell receptor beta chain was captured by sequencing in a study of T cell responses to AZD1222 COVID-19 vaccine. At the level of the study: Pooled samples include second doses given at about 4 or 12 weeks. Study outcomes and limitations: The study sampled repertoires only after the peak T cell response. Two AZD1222 doses significantly raised spike-specific TCR breadth and depth over controls. Spike-wide vaccine-associated CD4 TCRs dominated at 160-218 and 743-854.

Data came from immunoSEQ multiplex PCR; TCRdb stores just in-frame clones and leaves some out. The table shows more than 150,000 clones, with 85% to 90% occurring only once. Worth noting for this clone: Its antigen remains unidentified.

The V end was cut by 4 bases, the J end by 4 bases, with 13 bases between. This CDR3 has 13 amino acids. Germline values: CDR1 GTSNPN, CDR2 SVGIG (reference sequence). The rearrangement uses TRBV30 and TRBJ2-5; weak D call: TRBD2 (6 bases). This TCR was recovered from an adult in good health. This sample comprised peripheral blood, obtained on day 0 of AZD1222 vaccination. The CDR3: CAWTEGSGETQYF. The CDR3 DNA reads as TGTGCCTGGACGGAGGGATCGGGAGAGACCCAGTACTTC. Filled out from reference TRBV30 and TRBJ2-5, the complete variable domain reads SQTIHQWPATLVQPVGSPLSLECTVEGTSNPNLYWYRQAAGRGLQLLFYSVGIGQISSEVPQNLSASRPQDRQFILSSKKLLLSDSGFYLCAWTEGSGETQYFGPGTRLLVL.